The text below deals with one T cell receptor (beta chain). Antigen unknown. These data originate in a study of T cells after yellow fever vaccination. Broader study findings: Only a small proportion of the clonotypes turned up in both the CD4 and the CD8 compartments, likely arising from convergent recombination. Repertoires sorted by FACS could include abundant clonotypes that are contaminants from the bulk population. Compared with primary, the secondary response was weaker and peaked at day 5, not 15.

Using its own MiXCR run on the 5' RACE reads, TCRdb lists one record per CDR3 protein. Of around 310,000 distinct CDR3 sequences in the sample, roughly 8.7% were seen once. CDR1 is ENHRY, CDR2 SYGVKD, per germline. Trimming cost V 5 bases and J 3 bases; bases outside gene matches: 6. This CDR3 is built from 15 residues. This chain joins TRBV10-3 and TRBJ2-2; 7 bases match TRBD1. The receptor was isolated from a man between 18 and 29 years old who received the YFV17D yellow fever vaccine. Material: PBMCs, obtained on the day of the first yellow fever vaccination. CDR3 sequence (DNA): TGTGCCATCAGTCCGGGACAGCGTCACACCGGGGAGCTGTTTTTT. The encoded protein is CAISPGQRHTGELFF.